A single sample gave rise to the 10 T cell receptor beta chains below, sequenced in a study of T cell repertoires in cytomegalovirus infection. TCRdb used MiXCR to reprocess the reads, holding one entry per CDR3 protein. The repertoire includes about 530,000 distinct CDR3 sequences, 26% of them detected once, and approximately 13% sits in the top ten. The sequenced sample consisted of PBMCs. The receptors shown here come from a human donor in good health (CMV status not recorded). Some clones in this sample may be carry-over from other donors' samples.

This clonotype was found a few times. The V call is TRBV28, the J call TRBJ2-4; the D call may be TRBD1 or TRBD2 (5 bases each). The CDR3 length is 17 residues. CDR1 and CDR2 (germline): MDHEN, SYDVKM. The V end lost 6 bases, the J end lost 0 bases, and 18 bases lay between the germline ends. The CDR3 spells CASSPPPGTLAKNIQYF. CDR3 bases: TGTGCCAGCAGCCCCCCCCCCGGGACCCTAGCCAAAAACATTCAGTACTTC.

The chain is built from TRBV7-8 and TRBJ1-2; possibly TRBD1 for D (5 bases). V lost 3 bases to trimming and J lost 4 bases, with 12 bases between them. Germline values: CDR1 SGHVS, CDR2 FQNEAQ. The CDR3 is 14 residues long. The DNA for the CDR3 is TGTGCCAGCAGCTTGGGAGGGACCATCTATGGCTACACCTTC. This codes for CASSLGGTIYGYTF. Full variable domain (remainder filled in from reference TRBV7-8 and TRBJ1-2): GAGVSQSPRYKVAKRGQDVALRCDPISGHVSLFWYQQALGQGPEFLTYFQNEAQLDKSGLPSDRFFAERPEGSVSTLKIQRTQQEDSAVYLCASSLGGTIYGYTFGSGTRLTVV.

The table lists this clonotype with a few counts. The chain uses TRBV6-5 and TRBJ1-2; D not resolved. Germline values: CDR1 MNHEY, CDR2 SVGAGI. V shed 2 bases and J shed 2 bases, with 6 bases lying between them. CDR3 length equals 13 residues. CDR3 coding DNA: TGTGCCAGCAGTTACGACGGGAACTATGGCTACACCTTC. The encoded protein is CASSYDGNYGYTF.

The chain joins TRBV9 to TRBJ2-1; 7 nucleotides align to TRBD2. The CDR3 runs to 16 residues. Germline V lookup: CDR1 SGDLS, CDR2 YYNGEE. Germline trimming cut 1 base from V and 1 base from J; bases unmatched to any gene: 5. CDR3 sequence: CASSVSAGLSYNEQFF. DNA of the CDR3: TGTGCCAGCAGCGTATCGGCGGGACTATCCTACAATGAGCAGTTCTTC.

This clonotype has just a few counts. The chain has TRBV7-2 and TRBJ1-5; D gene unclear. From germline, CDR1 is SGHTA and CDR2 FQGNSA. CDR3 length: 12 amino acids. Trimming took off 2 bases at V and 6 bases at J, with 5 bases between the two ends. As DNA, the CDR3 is TGTGCCAGCAGCTTAAGTGTTCAGCCCCAGCATTTT. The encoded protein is CASSLSVQPQHF.

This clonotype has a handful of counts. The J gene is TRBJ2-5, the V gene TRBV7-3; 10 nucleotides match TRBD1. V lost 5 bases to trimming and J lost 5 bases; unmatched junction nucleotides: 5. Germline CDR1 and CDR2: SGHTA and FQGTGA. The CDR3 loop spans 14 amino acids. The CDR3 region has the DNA TGTGCCAGCAGCACCGGGACAGGGGACGAGACCCAGTACTTC. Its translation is CASSTGTGDETQYF.

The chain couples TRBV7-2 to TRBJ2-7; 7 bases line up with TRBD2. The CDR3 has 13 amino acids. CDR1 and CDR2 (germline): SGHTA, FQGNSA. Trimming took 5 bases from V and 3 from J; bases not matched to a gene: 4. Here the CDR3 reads CASSKLANYEQYF. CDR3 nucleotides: TGTGCCAGCAGCAAACTAGCGAACTACGAGCAGTACTTC. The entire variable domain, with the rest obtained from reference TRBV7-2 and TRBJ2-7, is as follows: GAGVSQSPSNKVTEKGKDVELRCDPISGHTALYWYRQSLGQGLEFLIYFQGNSAPDKSGLPSDRFSAERTGGSVSTLTIQRTQQEDSAVYLCASSKLANYEQYFGPGTRLTVT.

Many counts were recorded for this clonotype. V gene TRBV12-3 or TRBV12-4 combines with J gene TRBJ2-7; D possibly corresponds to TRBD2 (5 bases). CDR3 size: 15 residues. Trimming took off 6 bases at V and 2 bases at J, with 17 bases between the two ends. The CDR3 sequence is CASSPAGVPPYEQYF. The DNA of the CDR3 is TGTGCCAGCAGCCCGGCCGGGGTTCCCCCCTACGAGCAGTACTTC.

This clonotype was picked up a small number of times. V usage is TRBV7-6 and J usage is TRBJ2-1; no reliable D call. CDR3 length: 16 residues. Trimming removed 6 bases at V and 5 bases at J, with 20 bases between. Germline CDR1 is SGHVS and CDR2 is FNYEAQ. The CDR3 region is CASSTPPGPWDNEQFF. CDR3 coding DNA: TGTGCCAGCAGTACCCCACCGGGCCCTTGGGACAATGAGCAGTTCTTC.

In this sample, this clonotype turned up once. This CDR3 reads CASVPGLVNTEAFF. CDR3 nucleotides: TGTGCCAGCGTCCCCGGGCTAGTGAACACTGAAGCTTTCTTT. The rearrangement links TRBV6-2 or TRBV6-3 to TRBJ1-1; D unresolved. The CDR3 loop spans 14 amino acids. CDR1 and CDR2 from the germline V gene are MNHEY and SVGEGT. Trimming shortened V by 8 bases and J by 0 bases, and 13 bases separated the two germline ends.